A single sample gave rise to the 30 T cell receptor beta chains below, sequenced in a study of T cells in Graves' hyperthyroidism and ophthalmopathy (dated by TCRdb to about 2019). To prepare the library, multiplex PCR was applied. The sample was run on an Illumina HiSeq 2000. The TCR beta CDR3 regions were amplified from RNA transcripts. A first-round RT-PCR of the TCR CDR3 used the HTBI primer set with the Qiagen OneStep RT-PCR kit. TCRdb reanalyzed the raw reads on its own, using fastp at Q25 for trimming and MiXCR for clone calling, and kept in-frame beta chains. Duplicate CDR3 protein sequences are folded into a single record with the most common DNA and genes. The sample table contains a few hundred thousand distinct CDR3 sequences; only one count was recorded for 15% to 17% of them. The leading ten clones occupy 7.3% of the sample. Sequenced material: blood. The receptors stem from a woman in her 30s with Graves' hyperthyroidism.

V usage is TRBV19 and J usage is TRBJ2-7; D unresolved. The CDR3 is 15 amino acids. The V end lost 5 bases, the J end lost 5 bases, and 19 bases lay between the germline ends. The germline V gene encodes CDR1 LNHDA and CDR2 SQIVND (reference sequence). This CDR3 is CASSGADLEGHEQYF. The CDR3 DNA reads TGTGCCAGTAGTGGCGCCGATCTAGAAGGGCACGAGCAGTACTTC. The whole variable domain, remainder taken from reference TRBV19 and TRBJ2-7, is DGGITQSPKYLFRKEGQNVTLSCEQNLNHDAMYWYRQDPGQGLRLIYYSQIVNDFQKGDIAEGYSVSREKKESFPLTVTSAQKNPTAFYLCASSGADLEGHEQYFGPGTRLTVT.

This clonotype was detected many times. V gene TRBV11-2 combines with J gene TRBJ1-1; weak D call: TRBD1 (6 bases). The germline V and J ends were trimmed by 5 bases and 11 bases, with 18 bases remaining between them. Germline V CDR1 and CDR2: SGHAT, FQNNGV. CDR3 size: 13 residues. The CDR3 sequence is CASSITQGGRAFF. In DNA form, the CDR3 reads TGTGCCAGCAGCATCACACAGGGAGGTAGGGCTTTCTTT.

The rearrangement joins TRBV4-2 to TRBJ1-1, with 8 bases lining up with TRBD1. J was trimmed by 1 base and V by 6 bases; bases with no gene match: 7. This CDR3 is 15 amino acids long. Germline values: CDR1 LGHNA, CDR2 YNFKEQ. The CDR3 nucleotides read TGTGCCAGCAGAAGACAGGGGACGGAGAACACTGAAGCTTTCTTT. Encoded protein: CASRRQGTENTEAFF.

This clonotype was counted a few times. The gene calls are TRBV6-1 and TRBJ1-6, with TRBD1 matching over 7 bases. CDR1 is MNHNS and CDR2 is SASEGT in the germline V gene. The CDR3 sequence is 14 residues long. Trimming removed 6 bases from V and 5 bases from J; junction bases left unmatched: 4. The DNA for the CDR3 is TGTGCCAGCAGGAACGACAGGGATAATTCACCCCTCCACTTT. It translates to CASRNDRDNSPLHF.

This clonotype was detected many times. This chain links TRBV30 with TRBJ1-6, with D possibly being TRBD1 (5 bases). The CDR3 spans 13 residues. CDR1 and CDR2 from the germline V gene are GTSNPN and SVGIG (reference sequence). V gave up 1 base and J gave up 13 bases, with 14 bases separating them. The CDR3 DNA is TGTGCCTGGAGTGGGGACCGTTTTCGGCCCCTCCACTTT. Translating gives CAWSGDRFRPLHF. Supplemented by reference TRBV30 and TRBJ1-6, the full variable domain reads SQTIHQWPATLVQPVGSPLSLECTVEGTSNPNLYWYRQAAGRGLQLLFYSVGIGQISSEVPQNLSASRPQDRQFILSSKKLLLSDSGFYLCAWSGDRFRPLHFGNGTRLTVT.

This clonotype was observed at least ten times. This rearrangement joins TRBV27 to TRBJ1-1; no clear D gene. V gave up 5 bases and J gave up 6 bases, with 13 bases separating them. CDR3 size: 13 residues. Germline V gene sequence: CDR1 MNHEY, CDR2 SMNVEV (reference sequence). The CDR3 reads CASSGLTGAEAFF. The DNA of the CDR3 is TGTGCCAGCAGTGGCCTAACCGGGGCTGAAGCTTTCTTT.

This clonotype was picked up many times. The V gene is TRBV7-9, the J gene TRBJ1-5; 9 positions agree with TRBD1. CDR1 is SEHNR and CDR2 is FQNEAQ in the germline V gene (reference sequence). The V gene end was trimmed by 5 bases and the J gene end by 2 bases; junction bases not matched to a gene: 7. The CDR3 contains 16 residues. The CDR3 DNA reads as TGTGCCAGCAGCGAGGGACAGGGTGATGGCAATCAGCCCCAGCATTTT. It yields the protein CASSEGQGDGNQPQHF.

The table lists this clonotype with a few counts. The gene calls are TRBV20-1 and TRBJ2-1; TRBD2 matches at 13 bases. The DNA end is a closer match to TRBJ2-7, so the J assignment may be wrong. Germline lookup yields CDR1 DFQATT and CDR2 SNEGSKA (reference sequence). CDR3 length equals 14 residues. The CDR3 DNA follows: TGCAGTGCACTAGCGGGAGGGGTTGGCAATGAGCAGTACTTC. Its protein product is CSALAGGVGNEQYF.

This clonotype was recorded at least ten times. The chain recombines TRBV6-2 or TRBV6-3 with TRBJ2-3; 7 bases fit TRBD1. CDR3 length equals 15 residues. V trimming: 4 bases; J trimming: 0 bases; junction bases outside the gene matches: 4. Germline V gene sequence: CDR1 MNHEY, CDR2 SVGEGT. The CDR3 reads CASSFGTASTDTQYF. CDR3 nucleotides: TGTGCCAGCAGTTTCGGGACAGCGAGCACAGATACGCAGTATTTT.

The V and J genes are TRBV6-1 and TRBJ1-2; D perhaps matches TRBD1 (5 bases). CDR1 MNHNS and CDR2 SASEGT come from the germline V gene. This CDR3 contains 15 residues. Trimming removed 5 bases from V and 7 bases from J, with 20 bases in between. CDR3 amino acids: CASSPPGGAPIGYTF. The CDR3 coding sequence is TGTGCCAGCAGTCCCCCGGGCGGGGCCCCAATTGGCTACACCTTC.

This clonotype turned up a few times. The V gene is TRBV4-3, the J gene TRBJ2-7; D uncertain. CDR3 length: 13 residues. The V gene's germline CDR1 is LGHNA and CDR2 YSLEER. Trimming removed 4 bases from V and 6 bases from J, with 13 bases in between. The CDR3 nucleotides read TGCGCCAGCAGCCTCTATGGCCCGTCCGAGCAGTACTTC. This gives the protein CASSLYGPSEQYF.

This clonotype was detected many times. This sequence joins TRBV5-1 and TRBJ2-7; unclear D gene. The ends were cut back, 4 bases at V and 4 bases at J, with 15 bases in the middle. This CDR3 is built from 14 residues. Germline V gene lookup returns CDR1 SGHRS and CDR2 YFSETQ. CDR3 amino acids: CASSPVGTEYEQYF. The CDR3 coding sequence is TGCGCCAGCAGCCCTGTTGGCACCGAATACGAGCAGTACTTC.

This clonotype was seen ten or more times. The chain links TRBV12-3 or TRBV12-4 to TRBJ1-5; the match to TRBD1 covers 7 bases. V lost 6 bases, J lost 0 bases, and 11 bases stayed unmatched. The CDR3 is 17 amino acids. The CDR3 is CASSPPGQLYSNQPQHF. The CDR3 nucleotides read TGTGCCAGCAGCCCGCCGGGACAGCTCTATAGCAATCAGCCCCAGCATTTT.

About this clonotype itself: Sequence at one end of the junction differs from germline and may be a read error. CDR3 coding DNA: TGTGCCAGCAGCTTACTGCCGGGACTAGCATCGGATGAGCAGTCCTTC. Residues: CASSLLPGLASDEQSF. The V and J genes are TRBV7-2 and TRBJ2-1; 9 bases are a match to TRBD2. CDR1 is SGHTA, CDR2 FQGNSA, per germline. This CDR3 is built from 16 residues.

This clonotype was recorded at least ten times. The J gene is TRBJ2-1, the V gene TRBV30; D unclear. Trimming removed 4 bases at V and 8 bases at J, with 9 bases between. The germline V gene has CDR1 GTSNPN and CDR2 SVGIG (reference sequence). The CDR3 totals 11 residues. The CDR3 sequence: CAWTARDEQFF. CDR3 DNA: TGTGCCTGGACCGCCAGAGATGAGCAGTTCTTC.

This clonotype was seen at least ten times. The chain couples TRBV20-1 to TRBJ2-1; 12 bases line up with TRBD2. The CDR3 extends over 13 amino acids. V was pared by 5 bases and J by 7 bases, with 3 bases of the junction left unmatched. CDR1 is DFQATT, CDR2 SNEGSKA, per germline (reference sequence). The DNA for the CDR3 is TGCAGTGCTCTGGGACTAGCGGGTAATGAGCAGTTCTTC. This translates into CSALGLAGNEQFF.

This clonotype was detected only a few times. This chain joins TRBV6-5 and TRBJ2-7; tentatively, D is TRBD1 or TRBD2 (5 bases each). The CDR3 consists of 14 residues. V was pared by 2 bases and J by 4 bases, with 12 bases between. CDR1 is MNHEY, CDR2 SVGAGI, per germline. Here the CDR3 DNA reads TGTGCCAGCAGTTACACGACATGGGGGTACGAGCAGTACTTC. Translation: CASSYTTWGYEQYF.

Many counts were recorded for this clonotype. The chain carries TRBV2 and TRBJ1-1; no clear D. This CDR3 has 16 residues. The ends were cut back, 6 bases at V and 5 bases at J, with 22 bases in the middle. CDR1 and CDR2 from the germline V gene are SNHLY and FYNNEI. The DNA for the CDR3 is TGTGCCAGCAGCTCCTCCCCCCCGCAATCAACAACTGAAGCTTTCTTT. Translation gives CASSSSPPQSTTEAFF.

This clonotype was seen repeatedly, ten times or more. The chain carries TRBV27 and TRBJ1-1; D is undetermined. V gave up 9 bases and J gave up 8 bases, with 13 bases separating them. Germline V gives CDR1 MNHEY, CDR2 SMNVEV (reference sequence). CDR3 size: 11 residues. The CDR3: CASAFAGEAFF. The CDR3 region has the DNA TGTGCCAGTGCGTTTGCGGGGGAAGCTTTCTTT.

The chain combines TRBV15 with TRBJ2-1; the D gene is possibly TRBD2 (6 bases). The CDR3 runs to 14 residues. The V gene's germline CDR1 is LNHNV and CDR2 YYDKDF (reference sequence). The V gene lost 0 bases and the J gene lost 11 bases, with 14 bases spanning the gap. CDR3 nucleotides: TGTGCCACCAGCAGAGAGGGGGGTAGTTCACAGCAGTTCTTC. Protein: CATSREGGSSQQFF.

The rearrangement joins TRBV20-1 to TRBJ2-1; 11 bases line up with TRBD2. This CDR3 is 14 amino acids long. Germline V lookup: CDR1 DFQATT, CDR2 SNEGSKA (reference sequence). Germline trimming cut 5 bases from V and 7 bases from J; bases unmatched to any gene: 7. The CDR3 loop is CSAVSGREVNEQFF. Here the CDR3 DNA reads TGCAGTGCTGTTAGCGGGAGGGAAGTTAATGAGCAGTTCTTC.

This chain links TRBV4-1 with TRBJ2-7; 10 bases line up with TRBD1. The junction had 5 bases not matched to a gene; V was cut back by 1 base and J by 2 bases. Germline V gene lookup returns CDR1 MGHRA and CDR2 YSYEKL. The CDR3 has 16 residues. CDR3 DNA sequence: TGCGCCAGCAGCCAAGTGGGGACAGGGGAGGCCTACGAGCAGTACTTC. Protein product: CASSQVGTGEAYEQYF.

Notes on this clonotype: Relative to the germline gene, one junction end is altered; a read error may explain this. The V and J genes are TRBV18 and TRBJ2-7; TRBD1 agrees at 7 bases. The CDR3 is made up of 13 amino acids. The germline gives CDR1 KGHSH, CDR2 LQKENI. The CDR3 nucleotides are TGTGCCAGCGCACCCGGGACAGACTACGAGCAGTACTTC. Translating it yields CASAPGTDYEQYF. The whole variable domain, remainder taken from reference TRBV18 and TRBJ2-7, is NAGVMQNPRHLVRRRGQEARLRCSPMKGHSHVYWYRQLPEEGLKFMVYLQKENIIDESGMPKERFSAEFPKEGPSILRIQQVVRGDSAAYFCASAPGTDYEQYFGPGTRLTVT.

Many counts were recorded for this clonotype. The chain recombines TRBV12-3 or TRBV12-4 with TRBJ2-1; 7 bases are shared with TRBD1. The CDR3 contains 13 residues. Trimming cost V 6 bases and J 7 bases; bases outside gene matches: 6. The CDR3 bases are TGTGCCAGCAGGGACAGGTTTCGGAATGAGCAGTTCTTC. Amino acid sequence: CASRDRFRNEQFF.

In this sample, this clonotype turned up many times. The J gene is TRBJ2-7, the V gene TRBV4-1; 7 nucleotides align to TRBD1. The junction had 8 bases not matched to a gene; V was cut back by 5 bases and J by 4 bases. This CDR3 comprises 14 residues. Germline V CDR1 and CDR2: MGHRA, YSYEKL. As DNA, the CDR3 is TGCGCCAGCAGCACCCGACAGGGTGGTTACGAGCAGTACTTC. Its translation: CASSTRQGGYEQYF.

V usage is TRBV7-3 and J usage is TRBJ1-2; maybe TRBD1 (5 bases). The CDR3 extends over 13 amino acids. V lost 3 bases and J 6 bases, leaving 11 bases between the germline ends. Germline CDR1 reads SGHTA; CDR2 reads FQGTGA. CDR3 in DNA: TGTGCCAGCAGCTTTGGGAAAGGGGATGGCTACACCTTC. Amino acids: CASSFGKGDGYTF.

This clonotype was detected ten times or more. The V call is TRBV20-1, the J call TRBJ2-1; TRBD2 is a possible D gene (6 bases). The CDR3 consists of 14 residues. Germline V gives CDR1 DFQATT, CDR2 SNEGSKA (reference sequence). The germline V and J ends were trimmed by 3 bases and 8 bases, with 17 bases remaining between them. The CDR3 bases are TGCAGTGCTAGCTTCCGGCGGGATAGGCATGAGCAGTTCTTC. Protein product: CSASFRRDRHEQFF.

V and J are TRBV19 and TRBJ1-1, with 7 bases identical to TRBD1. CDR3 length: 14 residues. Germline CDR1 is LNHDA and CDR2 is SQIVND (reference sequence). V gave up 5 bases and J gave up 2 bases; unmatched junction bases: 5. The chain's CDR3 is CASSFWDSNTEAFF. The CDR3 DNA reads as TGTGCCAGTAGTTTTTGGGACAGCAACACTGAAGCTTTCTTT.

The CDR3 reads CASSDPGTGSPPLHF. CDR3 DNA: TGTGCCAGCAGTGACCCCGGGACAGGGAGTCCACCCCTCCACTTT. The V gene is TRBV6-1, the J gene TRBJ1-6; 9 bases are a match to TRBD1. The CDR3 loop spans 15 amino acids. J lost 11 bases, V lost 3 bases, and 8 bases had no gene match. CDR1 MNHNS and CDR2 SASEGT come from the germline V gene.

This clonotype was seen repeatedly, ten times or more. The V call is TRBV28, the J call TRBJ2-1; D assignment may be TRBD1 or TRBD2 (5 bases each). V lost 8 bases to trimming and J lost 8 bases, with 22 bases between them. Germline values: CDR1 MDHEN, CDR2 SYDVKM. The CDR3 is made up of 15 amino acids. The CDR3 DNA reads TGTGCCAGCCGCCCCGCCGGGACGGAGGTGGATGAGCAGTTCTTC. This gives the protein CASRPAGTEVDEQFF. Based on the CDR3 plus reference TRBV28 and TRBJ2-1, the full variable domain is DVKVTQSSRYLVKRTGEKVFLECVQDMDHENMFWYRQDPGLGLRLIYFSYDVKMKEKGDIPEGYSVSREKKERFSLILESASTNQTSMYLCASRPAGTEVDEQFFGPGTRLTVL.